These T cell receptor beta chains were read from a single sample in a study of blood T cells in healthy people across ages. TCRdb passed the 5' RACE reads through MiXCR, listing each CDR3 protein once. The sample has 540,000 or so distinct CDR3 sequences, 25% to 30% seen once. The sequencing input was blood. Source of these receptors: a woman between 65 and 79 years old in good health. Each CDR3 is given with its conserved first and last residue. The order of the fields is V gene, J gene, CDR3 length, D gene, clone size, CDR3 DNA, CDR3 protein. D genes are given only for firm matches. The size entry is marked missing in some rows and otherwise reads once, few, many or a size class.

v_gene: TRBV3-1
j_gene: TRBJ1-6
len: 14
d_gene: NA
abundance: NA
CDR3nt: TGTGCCAGCAGCCCCTTGGGTATTCATTCACCCCTCCACTTT
CDR3aa: CASSPLGIHSPLHF

v_gene: TRBV5-1
j_gene: TRBJ2-7
len: 14
d_gene: TRBD1
abundance: few
CDR3nt: TGCGCCAGCAGGTCGGACAGGGGTGGGTACGAGCAGTACTTC
CDR3aa: CASRSDRGGYEQYF

v_gene: TRBV5-1
j_gene: TRBJ2-7
len: 14
d_gene: TRBD1
abundance: few
CDR3nt: TGCGCCAGCAGCGATCGGACAGGGATGGCCGAGCAGTACTTC
CDR3aa: CASSDRTGMAEQYF

v_gene: TRBV7-2
j_gene: TRBJ2-5
len: 13
d_gene: NA
abundance: NA
CDR3nt: TGTGCCAGTCTTCCGAGGTACCAAGAGACCCAGTACTTC
CDR3aa: CASLPRYQETQYF

v_gene: TRBV4-3
j_gene: TRBJ2-1
len: 15
d_gene: NA
abundance: NA
CDR3nt: TGCGCCAGCAGCCAAGACTGGGCTAAGGGCAATGAGCAGTTCTTC
CDR3aa: CASSQDWAKGNEQFF

v_gene: TRBV20-1
j_gene: TRBJ2-1
len: 15
d_gene: TRBD2
abundance: few
CDR3nt: TGCAGTGCTAGAGGGACTAGCGGGGGGTGGAATGAGCAGTTCTTC
CDR3aa: CSARGTSGGWNEQFF

v_gene: TRBV10-3
j_gene: TRBJ2-2
len: 13
d_gene: TRBD2
abundance: NA
CDR3nt: TGTGCCAGCAGGGGACTAGCCACCGGGGAGCTGTTTTTT
CDR3aa: CASRGLATGELFF

v_gene: TRBV20-1
j_gene: TRBJ1-6
len: 13
d_gene: TRBD1
abundance: NA
CDR3nt: TGCAGTGCTAGAGTTGGGACAGGGAAGACCAATCCCTTT
CDR3aa: CSARVGTGKTNPF

v_gene: TRBV6-1
j_gene: TRBJ2-7
len: 14
d_gene: NA
abundance: NA
CDR3nt: TGTGCCGTAAATCAAGACAGGCGGCCCTACGAGCAGTACTTC
CDR3aa: CAVNQDRRPYEQYF

v_gene: TRBV29-1
j_gene: TRBJ2-1
len: 13
d_gene: TRBD2
abundance: NA
CDR3nt: TGCAGCGTTGCGACTAGCGGGGCCAATGAGCAGTTCTTC
CDR3aa: CSVATSGANEQFF

v_gene: TRBV27
j_gene: TRBJ1-2
len: 13
d_gene: NA
abundance: NA
CDR3nt: TGTGCCAGCAGGCCGACGGCTTCCTATGGCTACACCTTC
CDR3aa: CASRPTASYGYTF

v_gene: TRBV29-1
j_gene: TRBJ2-7
len: 13
d_gene: TRBD1
abundance: few
CDR3nt: TGCAGCGTAAAAACAGGGGAGTCCTACGAGCAGTACTTC
CDR3aa: CSVKTGESYEQYF

v_gene: TRBV3-1
j_gene: TRBJ2-7
len: 16
d_gene: NA
abundance: NA
CDR3nt: TGTGCCAGCAGCCAAGATATAGGGAGGAGCTCCTACGAGCAGTACTTC
CDR3aa: CASSQDIGRSSYEQYF

v_gene: TRBV4-1
j_gene: TRBJ2-7
len: 18
d_gene: TRBD1
abundance: few
CDR3nt: TGCGCCAGCAGCCAACCCTTTACCATGAGACAGGGGCATTACGAGCAGTACTTC
CDR3aa: CASSQPFTMRQGHYEQYF

v_gene: TRBV5-5
j_gene: TRBJ2-7
len: 14
d_gene: NA
abundance: NA
CDR3nt: TGTGCCAGCAGCTTGAAAGAGGGAATCTACAAGCAGTACTTC
CDR3aa: CASSLKEGIYKQYF

v_gene: TRBV7-9
j_gene: TRBJ1-5
len: 14
d_gene: TRBD1
abundance: few
CDR3nt: TGTGCCAGCAGCTTACAGGGGGACAATCAGCCCCAGCATTTT
CDR3aa: CASSLQGDNQPQHF

v_gene: TRBV7-9
j_gene: TRBJ1-5
len: 17
d_gene: TRBD1
abundance: NA
CDR3nt: TGTGCCAGCAGTCCAGGGGGGCAGGGGAACATTAATCGGCCCCAGCATTTT
CDR3aa: CASSPGGQGNINRPQHF

v_gene: TRBV5-1
j_gene: TRBJ1-4
len: 14
d_gene: NA
abundance: few
CDR3nt: TGCGCCAGCTCGGAAAGGGGGAATAATGAAAAACTGTTTTTT
CDR3aa: CASSERGNNEKLFF

v_gene: TRBV11-3
j_gene: TRBJ1-2
len: 11
d_gene: NA
abundance: few
CDR3nt: TGTGCCAGCAGCCCAGGGTTTGGCTACACCTTC
CDR3aa: CASSPGFGYTF

v_gene: TRBV12-3/TRBV12-4
j_gene: TRBJ1-2
len: 12
d_gene: NA
abundance: NA
CDR3nt: TGTGCCAGCAGTTTAAGGCGATATGGCTACACCTTC
CDR3aa: CASSLRRYGYTF

v_gene: TRBV20-1
j_gene: TRBJ2-3
len: 14
d_gene: TRBD2
abundance: few
CDR3nt: TGCAGTGCAATAGCGGGGGCTAGCACAGATACGCAGTATTTT
CDR3aa: CSAIAGASTDTQYF

v_gene: TRBV12-3/TRBV12-4
j_gene: TRBJ1-4
len: 13
d_gene: TRBD1
abundance: NA
CDR3nt: TGTGCCAGCACCCAGACAGGGGGAGAAAAACTGTTTTTT
CDR3aa: CASTQTGGEKLFF

v_gene: TRBV5-1
j_gene: TRBJ1-2
len: 13
d_gene: NA
abundance: few
CDR3nt: TGCGCCAGCAGCCAAGAAGCTCGCTATGGCTACACCTTC
CDR3aa: CASSQEARYGYTF

v_gene: TRBV20-1
j_gene: TRBJ1-5
len: 17
d_gene: TRBD1
abundance: few
CDR3nt: TGCAGTGCTGCCCCCGGGACAGGGCTGGGTACGCGTCAGCCCCAGCATTTT
CDR3aa: CSAAPGTGLGTRQPQHF

v_gene: TRBV3-1
j_gene: TRBJ2-7
len: 11
d_gene: NA
abundance: NA
CDR3nt: TGTGCCAGCAGCCAATCATTCGAGCAGTACTTC
CDR3aa: CASSQSFEQYF

v_gene: TRBV12-3/TRBV12-4
j_gene: TRBJ2-3
len: 14
d_gene: TRBD1
abundance: NA
CDR3nt: TGTGCCAGCAGTTCGGGACAGGGTAGTAATACGCAGTATTTT
CDR3aa: CASSSGQGSNTQYF

v_gene: TRBV4-3
j_gene: TRBJ2-7
len: 15
d_gene: TRBD1
abundance: many
CDR3nt: TGCGCCAGCAGCCAAGATCAGAGACAGGGCGACGAGCAGTACTTC
CDR3aa: CASSQDQRQGDEQYF

v_gene: TRBV12-3/TRBV12-4
j_gene: TRBJ1-2
len: 13
d_gene: TRBD1
abundance: NA
CDR3nt: TGTGCCAGCAACGCAGGGACAGGGAGCGGCTACACCTTC
CDR3aa: CASNAGTGSGYTF

v_gene: TRBV29-1
j_gene: TRBJ2-4
len: 13
d_gene: NA
abundance: many
CDR3nt: TGCAGCGTTGAAGTTCTAGGTGAGAACATTCAGTACTTC
CDR3aa: CSVEVLGENIQYF

v_gene: TRBV29-1
j_gene: TRBJ2-5
len: 14
d_gene: NA
abundance: NA
CDR3nt: TGCAGCGTTCCCTTCTATCGGCACGGAGAGACCCAGTACTTC
CDR3aa: CSVPFYRHGETQYF

v_gene: TRBV5-1
j_gene: TRBJ1-2
len: 14
d_gene: NA
abundance: NA
CDR3nt: TGCGCCAGCAGCCAGACGACAGGCTACTATGGCTACACCTTC
CDR3aa: CASSQTTGYYGYTF

v_gene: TRBV27
j_gene: TRBJ2-1
len: 16
d_gene: TRBD2
abundance: NA
CDR3nt: TGTGCCAGCAGTAAGACTAGCGGGGCAACCTACAATGAGCAGTTCTTC
CDR3aa: CASSKTSGATYNEQFF

v_gene: TRBV18
j_gene: TRBJ1-5
len: 13
d_gene: NA
abundance: NA
CDR3nt: TGTGCCAGCTCACCAATGCGGGATCAGCCCCAGCATTTT
CDR3aa: CASSPMRDQPQHF

v_gene: TRBV4-1
j_gene: TRBJ2-1
len: 16
d_gene: NA
abundance: few
CDR3nt: TGCGCCAGCAGCCAAGTGTGGGAAATCAGGAGCAATGAGCAGTTCTTC
CDR3aa: CASSQVWEIRSNEQFF

v_gene: TRBV18
j_gene: TRBJ2-3
len: 15
d_gene: NA
abundance: few
CDR3nt: TGTGCCAGCTCACCACCGCGACAGAACACAGATACGCAGTATTTT
CDR3aa: CASSPPRQNTDTQYF

v_gene: TRBV9
j_gene: TRBJ1-4
len: 15
d_gene: TRBD1
abundance: NA
CDR3nt: TGTGCCAGCAGCACCCGCAGGGGGCCTGGTGAAAAACTGTTTTTT
CDR3aa: CASSTRRGPGEKLFF

v_gene: TRBV5-1
j_gene: TRBJ2-2
len: 13
d_gene: NA
abundance: NA
CDR3nt: TGCGCCAGCAGCTTCTCAGGAGAGGGGGAGCTGTTTTTT
CDR3aa: CASSFSGEGELFF

v_gene: TRBV12-3/TRBV12-4
j_gene: TRBJ2-5
len: 11
d_gene: NA
abundance: few
CDR3nt: TGTGCCAGCAGACTCTCGGAGACCCAGTACTTC
CDR3aa: CASRLSETQYF

v_gene: TRBV27
j_gene: TRBJ1-4
len: 14
d_gene: TRBD1
abundance: NA
CDR3nt: TGTGCCAGCACCCGGGACAGGGGAACTGAAAAACTGTTTTTT
CDR3aa: CASTRDRGTEKLFF